This T cell receptor beta chain was sequenced during a study of PD-L1 blockade in urothelial cancer (dated by TCRdb to 2015 to 2018). With respect to the entire study: All patients started therapy at some point between 2014 and 2016 and received atezolizumab 1,200 mg intravenously every 3 weeks. About 90% of the roughly 29 patients were males with bladder-origin urothelial cancer, and about 65% of the roughly 29 reported a prior smoking history. An ECOG performance status of 0 or 1 was recorded for the patients, and 0 to 3 prior chemotherapy regimens had been received by the patients. Blood samples were analyzed at 3 weeks after treatment start (second dose) and at 6 weeks after treatment start. Blood samples yielded a median of approximately 150,000 T cells and more than 80,000 unique TCRs, with median clonality approximately 0.08. The study, an exploratory multi-omic analysis, examined somatic, immune and clinical correlates of response to PD-L1 blockade with atezolizumab in urothelial cancer. Pretreatment tumor samples and matched peripheral blood, collected serially before and after atezolizumab treatment, underwent TCR sequencing. Durable clinical benefit was defined as a progression-free survival longer than 6 months, and TCR features were additionally tested against progression-free survival and overall survival. In the same patients, pretreatment tumors underwent whole exome sequencing and RNA sequencing in addition to TCR sequencing. Durable clinical benefit was achieved by nine patients but not by the remaining 20. Pretreatment blood TCR-seq was available for 27 to 30 patients, at least one posttreatment blood collection was obtained for around 25 patients, and tumor TCR-seq was available for around 25 patients. Here is what the overall study found, with its caveats: Among patients with durable benefit, tumor-associated TCR clones showed greater expansion in peripheral blood 3 weeks after treatment started (n ≈ 21, p = 0.022). Because of the small sample size (n ≈ 30) and the many exploratory analyses performed, the results are intended to be regarded as hypothesis-generating. A pretreatment peripheral blood TCR clonality below the median was linked to improved progression-free and overall survival.

What this sample's time point label stands for: pretreatment peripheral blood. The cohort included some 30 patients with locally advanced or metastatic urothelial carcinoma who were treated at Memorial Sloan Kettering on a trial protocol. Peripheral blood mononuclear cells were collected pretreatment and during treatment, with between 1 and 8 total time points obtained per patient. The Qiagen DNeasy Blood extraction kit was used to purify genomic DNA from total PBMCs and tumor samples. PBMCs were collected pretreatment and during treatment, and were isolated and stored as previously described. The cysteine opens and the phenylalanine closes a CDR3 of 16 amino acids. This entry keeps only the CDR3 DNA: 48 bases, framed from base 1. Trimming leaves V shorter by 6 bases and J shorter by 7 bases, with the junction holding 11 bases beyond the gene matches. Taken from the germline V gene (reference sequence), the CDR1 and CDR2 loops are MNHNY and SVGAGI.

Each PCR received spiked-in synthetic TCR analog templates so that absolute template abundance could be estimated from read counts. Using the immunoSEQ assay, TCRbeta CDR3 regions were amplified from genomic DNA with bias-controlled V and J gene primers. Sequencing of rearranged TCRbeta segments was done at approximately 20X coverage. For the original study's pipeline: Sequencing errors were corrected by clustering and CDR3s were annotated against IMGT to assign V, D and J genes. Out-of-frame and stop-codon sequences were excluded, and only productive TCRbeta rearrangements were used in downstream analyses. Clonality was calculated as one minus the Shannon entropy normalized by the log of the number of unique productive sequences. Clones differing between time points or between blood and tumor were identified by Fisher's exact test with Benjamini-Hochberg correction at adjusted p below 0.01. Sourced from immuneACCESS, this table was stored by TCRdb with only in-frame sequences that have V and J called. A share of the clones is absent; for the studies checked, an unresolved V gene accounts for under half, and the remainder has no known explanation. V and J calls and clone size are as listed in that table; D and trimming were resolved from the DNA. The sample has tens of thousands of clones on record, 85% to 90% of them singletons. The ten largest clones capture 13% to 15% of the sample.

With regard to this clone: Its recognized antigen is unknown. One base away there is no much larger clone; base qualities are not given.

This receptor chain uses TRBV6-6 and TRBJ2-1, with 11 middle bases fitting TRBD1. The TCR comes from a man in his 60s with urothelial cancer. The sequencing here drew on PBMCs, taken around atezolizumab (anti-PD-L1) treatment. The DNA reads TGTGCCAGCAGGGATAACCGGGACAGGGGGAGAAATGAGCAGTTCTTC. This translates into CASRDNRDRGRNEQFF.